A single sample is the source of the 8 T cell receptor beta chains below, sequenced in a study of cytomegalovirus exposure and HLA in healthy donors. Vbeta (60) and Jbeta (13) primers were used in the PCR. Measured with immunoSEQ multiplex PCR; TCRdb has only the in-frame clones, and not every one. The repertoire has 110,000 or so clones, 74% of them found once; the top ten carry 4% to 4.5%. Sequencing was carried out using PBMCs. These receptors all stem from a woman aged 40 to 50 in good health and CMV-seropositive.

This clone was seen just once. The V call is TRBV2, the J call TRBJ2-7; 10 positions match TRBD1. V shed 5 bases and J 5 bases; nucleotides not matched to a gene: 3. The CDR3 has 13 residues. Per the germline V gene, CDR1 is SNHLY and CDR2 is FYNNEI. CDR3 protein: CASSPGTGDEQYF. CDR3 coding DNA: TGTGCCAGCAGTCCCGGGACAGGGGACGAGCAGTACTTC.

This clone was seen only once. The genes are TRBV10-2 and TRBJ2-1, with TRBD2 matching 9 bases. There are 15 residues in the CDR3. V dropped 6 bases and J dropped 1; count of bases not matched to a gene: 4. Germline V gives CDR1 WSHSY, CDR2 SAAADI. The CDR3 nucleotides read TGCGCCAGCAGAATGAGCGGGGGGTCCTACAATGAGCAGTTCTTC. It is translated as CASRMSGGSYNEQFF.

The chain is built from TRBV19 and TRBJ2-3; D possibly corresponds to TRBD1 (5 bases). This CDR3 comprises 15 residues. Per the germline V gene, CDR1 is LNHDA and CDR2 is SQIVND (reference sequence). V was pared by 4 bases and J by 5 bases, with 16 bases between. CDR3 sequence: CASSSLGRTGDTQYF. CDR3 in DNA: TGTGCCAGTAGTAGTCTGGGCCGAACAGGAGATACGCAGTATTTT.

The rearrangement uses TRBV11-2 and TRBJ2-3; D perhaps matches TRBD1 (6 bases). This CDR3 contains 17 residues. V was shortened by 0 bases and J by 1 base, with 14 bases between the two germline ends. Germline lookup yields CDR1 SGHAT and CDR2 FQNNGV. Here the CDR3 reads CASSLEFGGVGTDTQYF. CDR3 DNA: TGTGCCAGCAGCTTAGAGTTTGGGGGCGTGGGCACAGATACGCAGTATTTT. Combining the CDR3 with reference TRBV11-2 and TRBJ2-3 gives the whole variable domain EAGVAQSPRYKIIEKRQSVAFWCNPISGHATLYWYQQILGQGPKLLIQFQNNGVVDDSQLPKDRFSAERLKGVDSTLKIQPAKLEDSAVYLCASSLEFGGVGTDTQYFGPGTRLTVL.

This clone was found a few times. The chain links TRBV30 to TRBJ2-7; a weak D match, TRBD2 (6 bases). The CDR3 totals 14 residues. V was shortened by 5 bases and J by 2 bases, with 16 bases between the two germline ends. Germline V gene data show CDR1 as GTSNPN and CDR2 as SVGIG (reference sequence). The CDR3 reads CAWVPGRGTYEQYF. The CDR3 DNA reads as TGTGCCTGGGTACCGGGACGGGGGACCTACGAGCAGTACTTC.

The rearrangement joins TRBV4-1 to TRBJ1-5, with TRBD1 matching over 10 bases. Trimming at V came to 4 bases and at J to 4 bases, leaving 4 bases not matched to a gene. The CDR3 runs 15 residues. Germline assignment: CDR1 MGHRA and CDR2 YSYEKL. For the CDR3, the DNA is TGCGCCAGCAGCCTATCGGACAGGGGGAATCAGCCCCAGCATTTT. Residues: CASSLSDRGNQPQHF.

The chain has TRBV7-8 and TRBJ1-1; 7 bases match TRBD1. Germline CDR1 and CDR2: SGHVS and FQNEAQ. The CDR3 has 15 residues. The ends lost 1 base at V and 4 bases at J; junction bases unmatched: 6. The chain's CDR3 is CASSLVGQASTEAFF. Written as DNA, the CDR3 is TGTGCCAGCAGCTTAGTAGGACAGGCAAGCACTGAAGCTTTCTTT.

The genes are TRBV15 and TRBJ1-5, with D perhaps TRBD1 (5 bases). V was clipped by 1 base and J by 1 base, with 20 bases between them. This CDR3 comprises 19 residues. Germline CDR1 LNHNV, CDR2 YYDKDF (reference sequence). The CDR3 region is CATSRGPYAGPGSNQPQHF. CDR3 nucleotides: TGTGCCACCAGCAGAGGGCCATATGCGGGGCCAGGGAGCAATCAGCCCCAGCATTTT.